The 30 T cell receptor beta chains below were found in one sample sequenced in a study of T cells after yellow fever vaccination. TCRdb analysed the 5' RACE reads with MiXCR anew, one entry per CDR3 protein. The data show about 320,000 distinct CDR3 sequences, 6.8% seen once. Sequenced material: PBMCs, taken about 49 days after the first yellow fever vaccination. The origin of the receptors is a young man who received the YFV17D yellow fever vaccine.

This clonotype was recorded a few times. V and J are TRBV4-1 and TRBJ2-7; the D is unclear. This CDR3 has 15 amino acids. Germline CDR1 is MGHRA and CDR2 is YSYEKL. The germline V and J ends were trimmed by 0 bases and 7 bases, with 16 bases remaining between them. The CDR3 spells CASSQDPTVMGEQYF. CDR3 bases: TGCGCCAGCAGCCAAGATCCGACGGTGATGGGTGAGCAGTACTTC.

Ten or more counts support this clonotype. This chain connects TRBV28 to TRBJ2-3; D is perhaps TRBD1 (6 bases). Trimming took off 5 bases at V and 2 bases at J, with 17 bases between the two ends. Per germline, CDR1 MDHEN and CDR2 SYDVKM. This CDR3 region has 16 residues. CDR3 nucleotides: TGTGCCAGCAGTCCAACAAGGGACATATACACAGATACGCAGTATTTT. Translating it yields CASSPTRDIYTDTQYF.

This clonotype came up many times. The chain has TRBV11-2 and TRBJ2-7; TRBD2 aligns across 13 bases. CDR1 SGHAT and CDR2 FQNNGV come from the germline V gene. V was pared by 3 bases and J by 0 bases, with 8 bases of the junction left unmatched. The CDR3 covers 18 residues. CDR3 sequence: CASSFRTSGGLSSYEQYF. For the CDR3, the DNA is TGTGCCAGCAGCTTCCGGACTAGCGGGGGCCTCAGCTCCTACGAGCAGTACTTC.

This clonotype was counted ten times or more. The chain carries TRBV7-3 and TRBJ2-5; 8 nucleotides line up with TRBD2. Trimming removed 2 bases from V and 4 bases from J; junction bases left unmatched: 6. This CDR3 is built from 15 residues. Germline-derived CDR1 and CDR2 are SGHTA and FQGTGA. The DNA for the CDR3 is TGTGCCAGCAGCTTACAGGGGACTAGTCGAGAGACCCAGTACTTC. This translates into CASSLQGTSRETQYF.

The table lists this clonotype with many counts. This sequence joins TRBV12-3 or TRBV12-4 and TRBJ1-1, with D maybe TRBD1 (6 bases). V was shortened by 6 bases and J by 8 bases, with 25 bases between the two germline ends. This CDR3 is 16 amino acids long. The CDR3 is CASSYRQGPPRGEAFF. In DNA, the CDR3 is TGTGCCAGCAGCTATAGGCAGGGGCCACCGCGGGGGGAAGCTTTCTTT.

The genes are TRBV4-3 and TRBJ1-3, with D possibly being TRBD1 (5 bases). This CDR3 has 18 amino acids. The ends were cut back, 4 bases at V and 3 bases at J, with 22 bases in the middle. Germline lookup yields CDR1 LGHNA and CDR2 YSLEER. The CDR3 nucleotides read TGCGCCAGCAGCCGCTGGAGGGGTTCGGAAAGAGTTGGAAACACCATATATTTT. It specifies CASSRWRGSERVGNTIYF.

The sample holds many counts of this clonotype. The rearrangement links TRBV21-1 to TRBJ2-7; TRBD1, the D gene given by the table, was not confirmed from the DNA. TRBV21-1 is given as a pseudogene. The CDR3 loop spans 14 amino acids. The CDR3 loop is CASSKRDSSYEQYV. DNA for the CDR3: TGTGCCAGCAGCAAAAGGGACAGCTCCTACGAGCAGTACGTC.

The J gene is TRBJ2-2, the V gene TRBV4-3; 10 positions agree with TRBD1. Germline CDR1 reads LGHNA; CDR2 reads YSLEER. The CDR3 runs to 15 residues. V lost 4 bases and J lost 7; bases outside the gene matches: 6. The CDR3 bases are TGCGCCAGCAGCCCGATGGGACAGGGGATCGGGGAGCTGTTTTTT. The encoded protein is CASSPMGQGIGELFF.

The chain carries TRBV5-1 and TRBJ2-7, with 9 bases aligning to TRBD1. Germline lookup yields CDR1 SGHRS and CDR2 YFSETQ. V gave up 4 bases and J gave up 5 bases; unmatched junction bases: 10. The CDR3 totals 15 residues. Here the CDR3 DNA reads TGCGCCAGCAGCCCCGGGGACAGGGAGCAAAACGAGCAGTACGTC. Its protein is CASSPGDREQNEQYV.

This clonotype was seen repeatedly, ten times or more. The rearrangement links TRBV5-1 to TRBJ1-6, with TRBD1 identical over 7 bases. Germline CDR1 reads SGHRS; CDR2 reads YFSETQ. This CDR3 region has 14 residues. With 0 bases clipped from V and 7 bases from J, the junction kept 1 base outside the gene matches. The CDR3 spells CASSLGDSNSPLHF. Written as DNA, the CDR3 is TGCGCCAGCAGCTTGGGGGACAGCAATTCACCCCTCCACTTT. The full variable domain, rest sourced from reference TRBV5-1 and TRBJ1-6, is KAGVTQTPRYLIKTRGQQVTLSCSPISGHRSVSWYQQTPGQGLQFLFEYFSETQRNKGNFPGRFSGRQFSNSRSEMNVSTLELGDSALYLCASSLGDSNSPLHFGNGTRLTVT.

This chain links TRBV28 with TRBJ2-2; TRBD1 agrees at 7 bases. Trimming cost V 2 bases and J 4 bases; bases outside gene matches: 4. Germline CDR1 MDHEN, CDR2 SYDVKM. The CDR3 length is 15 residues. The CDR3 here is CASSLTAGGTGELFF. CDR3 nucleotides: TGTGCCAGCAGTTTAACTGCAGGGGGCACCGGGGAGCTGTTTTTT.

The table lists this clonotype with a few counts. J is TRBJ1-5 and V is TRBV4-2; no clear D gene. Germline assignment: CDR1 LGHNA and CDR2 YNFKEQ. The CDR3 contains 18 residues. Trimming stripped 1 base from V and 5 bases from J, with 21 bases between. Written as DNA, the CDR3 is TGTGCCAGCAGCCAAGGGGCGGACTATCCGGGCGTAGATCAGCCCCAGCATTTT. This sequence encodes CASSQGADYPGVDQPQHF.

In DNA, the CDR3 is TGCGCCAGCAGCCACCGCTCGGTGAGCAATCAGCCCCAGCATTTT. Amino acid sequence: CASSHRSVSNQPQHF. J is TRBJ1-5 and V is TRBV4-1; no firm D call. The CDR3 has 15 residues. V was clipped by 3 bases and J by 1 base, with 10 bases between them. CDR1 MGHRA and CDR2 YSYEKL come from the germline V gene.

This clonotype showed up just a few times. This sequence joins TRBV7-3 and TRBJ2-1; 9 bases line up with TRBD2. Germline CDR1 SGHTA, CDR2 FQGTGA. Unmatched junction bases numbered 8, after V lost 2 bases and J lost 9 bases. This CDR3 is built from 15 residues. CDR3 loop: CASSLGAGGLFEQFF. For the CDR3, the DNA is TGTGCCAGCAGCTTAGGTGCGGGGGGGCTTTTTGAGCAGTTCTTC. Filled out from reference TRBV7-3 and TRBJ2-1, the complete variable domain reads GAGVSQTPSNKVTEKGKYVELRCDPISGHTALYWYRQSLGQGPEFLIYFQGTGAADDSGLPNDRFFAVRPEGSVSTLKIQRTERGDSAVYLCASSLGAGGLFEQFFGPGTRLTVL.

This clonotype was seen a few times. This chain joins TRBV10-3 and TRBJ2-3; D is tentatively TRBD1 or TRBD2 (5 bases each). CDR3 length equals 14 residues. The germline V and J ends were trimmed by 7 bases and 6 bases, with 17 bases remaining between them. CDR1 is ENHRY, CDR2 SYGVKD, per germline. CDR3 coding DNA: TGTGCCATCATGGCGACGGGGCTACGGGATACGCAGTATTTT. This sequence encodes CAIMATGLRDTQYF.

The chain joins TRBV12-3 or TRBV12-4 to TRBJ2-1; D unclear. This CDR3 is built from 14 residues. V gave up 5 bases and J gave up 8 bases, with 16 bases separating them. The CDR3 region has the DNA TGTGCCAGCAGTCCGGCGGACCTGAGGCATGAGCAGTTCTTC. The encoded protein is CASSPADLRHEQFF.

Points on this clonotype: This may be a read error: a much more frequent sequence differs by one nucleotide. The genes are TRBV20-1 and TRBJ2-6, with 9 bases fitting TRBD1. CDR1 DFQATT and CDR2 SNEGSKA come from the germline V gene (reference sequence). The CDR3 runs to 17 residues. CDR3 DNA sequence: TGCTGTGCTAGAGCCCAGGGACAGGGCTCTGGGGCCAACGTCCTGACTTTC. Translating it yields CCARAQGQGSGANVLTF.

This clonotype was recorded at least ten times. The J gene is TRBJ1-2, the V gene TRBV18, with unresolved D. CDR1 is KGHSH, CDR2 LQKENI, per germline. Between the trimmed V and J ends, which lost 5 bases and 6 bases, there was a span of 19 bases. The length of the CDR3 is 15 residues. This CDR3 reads CASSTRNGLKDGYTF. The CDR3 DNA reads TGTGCCAGCTCAACCCGGAACGGGCTCAAGGATGGCTACACCTTC.

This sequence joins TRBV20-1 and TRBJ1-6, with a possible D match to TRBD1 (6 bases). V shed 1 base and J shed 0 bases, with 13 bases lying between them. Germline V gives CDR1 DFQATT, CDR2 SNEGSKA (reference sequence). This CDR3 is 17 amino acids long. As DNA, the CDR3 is TGCAGTGCTAGAGCCCGGGACAAGAGCTCCTATAATTCACCCCTCCACTTT. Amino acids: CSARARDKSSYNSPLHF.

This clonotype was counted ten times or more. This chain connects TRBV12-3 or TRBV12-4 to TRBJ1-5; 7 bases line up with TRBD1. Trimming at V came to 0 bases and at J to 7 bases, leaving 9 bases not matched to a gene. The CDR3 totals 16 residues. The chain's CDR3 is CASSLATQGMGQPQHF. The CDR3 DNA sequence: TGTGCCAGCAGTTTAGCCACACAGGGGATGGGACAGCCCCAGCATTTT.

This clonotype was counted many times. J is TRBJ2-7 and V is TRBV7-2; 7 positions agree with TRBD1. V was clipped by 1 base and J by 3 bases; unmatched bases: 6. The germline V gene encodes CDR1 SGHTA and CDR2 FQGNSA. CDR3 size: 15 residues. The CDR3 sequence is CASSLGVTGIYEQYV. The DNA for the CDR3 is TGTGCCAGCAGCTTAGGGGTGACAGGGATCTACGAGCAGTACGTC.

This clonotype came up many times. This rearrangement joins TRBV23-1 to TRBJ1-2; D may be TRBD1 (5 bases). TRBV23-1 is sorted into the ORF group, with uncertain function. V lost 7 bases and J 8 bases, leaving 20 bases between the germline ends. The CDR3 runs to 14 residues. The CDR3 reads CASTRFQGYSGYTF. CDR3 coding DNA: TGCGCCAGCACGAGATTTCAGGGTTACTCCGGCTACACCTTC.

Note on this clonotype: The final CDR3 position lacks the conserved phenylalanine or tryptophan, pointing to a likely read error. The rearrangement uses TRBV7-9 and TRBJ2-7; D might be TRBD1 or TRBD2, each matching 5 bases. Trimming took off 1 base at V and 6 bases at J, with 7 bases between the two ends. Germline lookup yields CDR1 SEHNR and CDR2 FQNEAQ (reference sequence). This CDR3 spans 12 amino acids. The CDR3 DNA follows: TGTGCCAGCAGCTTAGGGGGGTCCGAGCAGTACCTC. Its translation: CASSLGGSEQYL.

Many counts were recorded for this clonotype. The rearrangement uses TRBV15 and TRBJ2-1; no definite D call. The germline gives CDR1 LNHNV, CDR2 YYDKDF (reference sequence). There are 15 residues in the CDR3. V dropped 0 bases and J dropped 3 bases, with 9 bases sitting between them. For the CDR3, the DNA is TGTGCCACCAGCAGAGATTCGGAAATCTACAATGAGCAGTTCTTC. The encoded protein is CATSRDSEIYNEQFF.

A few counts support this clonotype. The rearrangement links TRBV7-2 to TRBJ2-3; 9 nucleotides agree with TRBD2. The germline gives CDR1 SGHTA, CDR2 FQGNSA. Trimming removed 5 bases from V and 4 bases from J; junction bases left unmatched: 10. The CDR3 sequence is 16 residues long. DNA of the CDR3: TGTGCCAGCAGCCCGATCTTTAGCGGGGGCGCAGATACGCAGTATTTT. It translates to CASSPIFSGGADTQYF.

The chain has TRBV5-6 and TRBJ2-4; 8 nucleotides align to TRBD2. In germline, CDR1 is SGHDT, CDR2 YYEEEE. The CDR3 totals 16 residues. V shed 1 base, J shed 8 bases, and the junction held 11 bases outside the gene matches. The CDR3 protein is CASSLRSGGLKDIQYF. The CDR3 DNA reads TGTGCCAGCAGCTTGAGGAGCGGGGGCCTCAAGGACATTCAGTACTTC.

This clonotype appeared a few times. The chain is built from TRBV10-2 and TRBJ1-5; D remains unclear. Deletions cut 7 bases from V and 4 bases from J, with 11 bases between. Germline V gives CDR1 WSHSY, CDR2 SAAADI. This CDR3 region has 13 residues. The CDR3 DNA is TGCGCCAGCAACACGGGCCTAAATCAGCCCCAGCATTTT. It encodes CASNTGLNQPQHF.

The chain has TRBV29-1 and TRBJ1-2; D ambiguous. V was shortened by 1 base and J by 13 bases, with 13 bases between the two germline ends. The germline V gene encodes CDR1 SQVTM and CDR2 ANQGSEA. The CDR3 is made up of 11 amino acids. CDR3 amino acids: CSVEVRVNLTF. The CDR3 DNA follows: TGCAGCGTTGAAGTTAGGGTAAATCTCACCTTC.

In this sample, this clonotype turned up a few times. This CDR3 reads CASRYDSASTDTQYF. The CDR3 DNA reads TGCGCCAGCAGATACGACTCAGCTAGCACAGATACGCAGTATTTT. The chain has TRBV5-1 and TRBJ2-3; no reliable D call. Germline V gene data show CDR1 as SGHRS and CDR2 as YFSETQ. This CDR3 is 15 amino acids long. The V end lost 5 bases, the J end lost 0 bases, and 13 bases lay between the germline ends.

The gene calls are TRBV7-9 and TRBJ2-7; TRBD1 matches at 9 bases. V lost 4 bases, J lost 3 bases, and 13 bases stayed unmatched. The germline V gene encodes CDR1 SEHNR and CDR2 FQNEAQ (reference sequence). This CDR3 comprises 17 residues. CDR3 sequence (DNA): TGTGCCAGCAGCTCCAGGGAATCGCGGGACAGGGTCTACGAGCAGTACTTC. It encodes CASSSRESRDRVYEQYF.